This entry lists 11 T cell receptor beta chains sequenced from one sample in a study of CD8 T cells in Susac syndrome. RNA in amounts of about 0.45 to 1 ug was reverse transcribed with random hexamers. Each CDR3 protein is one row after TCRdb ran MiXCR on the immunoSEQ multiplex PCR reads. This sample has under 95,000 distinct CDR3 sequences, with about 93% found just once. Sequencing was performed on CD4+ T cells from PBMCs. All receptors come from a human donor with Susac syndrome.

The rearrangement joins TRBV29-1 to TRBJ2-2, with TRBD1 identical over 7 bases. Germline V lookup: CDR1 SQVTM, CDR2 ANQGSEA. V trimming: 7 bases; J trimming: 0 bases; junction bases outside the gene matches: 8. The CDR3 is made up of 15 amino acids. The CDR3 nucleotides are TGCAGCGCCTCTCCGGGACAGACGAACACCGGGGAGCTGTTTTTT. This encodes CSASPGQTNTGELFF.

The chain combines TRBV30 with TRBJ2-3; D is ambiguous. The V and J ends lost 3 bases and 2 bases respectively, with 9 bases between them. The CDR3 spans 13 residues. Germline CDR1 is GTSNPN and CDR2 is SVGIG (reference sequence). The DNA for the CDR3 is TGTGCCTGGAGGATCCGGGTCACAGATACGCAGTATTTT. It codes for CAWRIRVTDTQYF.

The CDR3 protein is CASSSRGEGLKEQFF. The CDR3 DNA is TGCGCCAGCAGCTCGCGGGGGGAAGGCCTTAAGGAGCAGTTCTTC. The chain couples TRBV5-1 to TRBJ2-1; 8 bases match TRBD2. Germline V gene data show CDR1 as SGHRS and CDR2 as YFSETQ. J lost 10 bases, V lost 3 bases, and 12 bases had no gene match. This CDR3 has 15 residues.

V gene TRBV19 combines with J gene TRBJ2-3; the match to TRBD2 covers 8 bases. The CDR3 runs 15 residues. CDR1 is LNHDA and CDR2 is SQIVND in the germline V gene (reference sequence). The V segment lost 6 bases and the J segment 1 base; nucleotides outside the gene matches: 6. DNA for the CDR3: TGTGCCAGTAGCCCCGGACTAGCCGGCACAGATACGCAGTATTTT. Translation gives CASSPGLAGTDTQYF.

The chain joins TRBV24-1 to TRBJ2-1, with TRBD2 identical over 12 bases. CDR1 is KGHDR, CDR2 SFDVKD, per germline. With 5 bases clipped from V and 8 bases from J, the junction kept 9 bases outside the gene matches. This CDR3 has 16 amino acids. DNA of the CDR3: TGTGCCACCAGTGCCGTCACTAGCGGGGGGAGGGATGAGCAGTTCTTC. Translating gives CATSAVTSGGRDEQFF.

The chain couples TRBV24-1 to TRBJ2-5; TRBD1 is a possible D gene (5 bases). CDR3 length equals 14 residues. V was clipped by 2 bases and J by 1 base, with 7 bases between them. CDR1 KGHDR and CDR2 SFDVKD come from the germline V gene. The DNA of the CDR3 is TGTGCCACCAGTGATTCGGACACCCAAGAGACCCAGTACTTC. Its translation: CATSDSDTQETQYF.

This rearrangement joins TRBV29-1 to TRBJ2-7, with D tentatively TRBD1 (5 bases). The CDR3 has 11 residues. Germline V gives CDR1 SQVTM, CDR2 ANQGSEA. The germline V and J ends were trimmed by 7 bases and 5 bases, with 12 bases remaining between them. Here the CDR3 DNA reads TGCAGCGCTCAGGGTGTGGACGAGCAGTACTTC. It translates to CSAQGVDEQYF.

The chain recombines TRBV5-4 with TRBJ2-5; 7 bases are a match to TRBD2. CDR1 is SGHNT, CDR2 YYREEE, per germline (reference sequence). The ends lost 3 bases at V and 2 bases at J; junction bases unmatched: 4. The CDR3 is made up of 14 amino acids. CDR3 DNA sequence: TGTGCCAGCAGCTGGGCGGGACTACAAGAGACCCAGTACTTC. Translation gives CASSWAGLQETQYF.

The chain joins TRBV25-1 to TRBJ1-1; possibly TRBD1 for D (6 bases). There are 15 residues in the CDR3. The ends were cut back, 4 bases at V and 5 bases at J, with 17 bases in the middle. In germline, CDR1 is MGHDK, CDR2 SYGVNS. CDR3 protein: CASSAPDSWKTEAFF. DNA for the CDR3: TGTGCCAGCAGTGCCCCGGACAGTTGGAAAACTGAAGCTTTCTTT. Combining the CDR3 with reference TRBV25-1 and TRBJ1-1 gives the whole variable domain EADIYQTPRYLVIGTGKKITLECSQTMGHDKMYWYQQDPGMELHLIHYSYGVNSTEKGDLSSESTVSRIRTEHFPLTLESARPSHTSQYLCASSAPDSWKTEAFFGQGTRLTVV.

This clonotype was found once. The chain is built from TRBV7-2 and TRBJ2-5; 9 bases line up with TRBD2. The CDR3 spans 14 residues. Germline V CDR1 and CDR2: SGHTA, FQGNSA. V dropped 5 bases and J dropped 5; count of bases not matched to a gene: 6. CDR3 residues: CASSAGTSRETQYF. The CDR3 DNA reads as TGTGCCAGCAGCGCCGGGACTAGCCGGGAGACCCAGTACTTC.

The rearrangement joins TRBV2 to TRBJ2-1; 9 bases are a match to TRBD2. This CDR3 has 15 amino acids. Germline loops: CDR1 SNHLY, CDR2 FYNNEI. The V segment lost 5 bases and the J segment 6 bases; nucleotides outside the gene matches: 8. The CDR3 sequence is CASSSRGGAFNEQFF. CDR3 nucleotide sequence: TGTGCCAGCAGTTCTCGCGGGGGGGCCTTCAATGAGCAGTTCTTC.